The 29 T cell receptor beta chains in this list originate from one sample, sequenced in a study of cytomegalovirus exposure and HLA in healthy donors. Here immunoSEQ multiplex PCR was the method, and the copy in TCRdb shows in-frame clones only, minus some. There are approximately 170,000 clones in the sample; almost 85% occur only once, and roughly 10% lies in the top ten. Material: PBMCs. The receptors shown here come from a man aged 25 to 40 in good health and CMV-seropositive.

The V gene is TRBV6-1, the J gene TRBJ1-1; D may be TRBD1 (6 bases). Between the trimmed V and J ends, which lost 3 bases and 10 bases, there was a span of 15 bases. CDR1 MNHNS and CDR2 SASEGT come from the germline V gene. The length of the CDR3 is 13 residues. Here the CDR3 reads CASSDLTGEGAFF. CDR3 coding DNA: TGTGCCAGCAGTGACCTGACAGGTGAGGGAGCTTTCTTT.

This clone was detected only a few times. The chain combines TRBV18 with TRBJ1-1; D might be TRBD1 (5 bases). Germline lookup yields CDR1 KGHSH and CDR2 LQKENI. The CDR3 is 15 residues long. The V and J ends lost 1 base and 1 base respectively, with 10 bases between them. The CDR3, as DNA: TGTGCCAGCTCACCACGCGGACACTCGAACACTGAAGCTTTCTTT. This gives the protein CASSPRGHSNTEAFF.

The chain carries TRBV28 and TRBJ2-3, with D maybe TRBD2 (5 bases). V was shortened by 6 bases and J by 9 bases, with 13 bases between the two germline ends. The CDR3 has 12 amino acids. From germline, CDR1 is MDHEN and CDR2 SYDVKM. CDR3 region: CASRPGTQTQYF. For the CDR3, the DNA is TGTGCCAGCAGGCCGGGAACCCAAACGCAGTATTTT.

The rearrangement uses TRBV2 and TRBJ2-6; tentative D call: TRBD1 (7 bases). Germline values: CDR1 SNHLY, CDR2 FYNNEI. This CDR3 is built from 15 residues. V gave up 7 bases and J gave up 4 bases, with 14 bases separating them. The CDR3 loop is CASKEGAAGANVLTF. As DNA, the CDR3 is TGTGCCAGCAAGGAGGGGGCGGCAGGGGCCAACGTCCTGACTTTC.

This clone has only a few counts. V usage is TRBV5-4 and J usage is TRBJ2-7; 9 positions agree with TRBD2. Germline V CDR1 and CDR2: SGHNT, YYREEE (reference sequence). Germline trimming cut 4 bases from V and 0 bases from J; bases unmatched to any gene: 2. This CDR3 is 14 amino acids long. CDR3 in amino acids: CASSISGSSYEQYF. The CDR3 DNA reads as TGTGCCAGCAGCATTAGCGGGAGCTCCTACGAGCAGTACTTC.

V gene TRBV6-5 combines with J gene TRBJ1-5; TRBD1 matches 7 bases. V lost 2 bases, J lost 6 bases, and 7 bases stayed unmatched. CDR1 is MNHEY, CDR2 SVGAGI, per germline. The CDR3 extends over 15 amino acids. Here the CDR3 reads CASSYAYRGPQPQHF. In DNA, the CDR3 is TGTGCCAGCAGTTACGCTTACAGGGGCCCTCAGCCCCAGCATTTT.

CDR3 DNA: TGTGCCAGCAGTGGATCTCGAGACAGTGTTCTTTATAGCAATCAGCCCCAGCATTTT. Protein: CASSGSRDSVLYSNQPQHF. J is TRBJ1-5 and V is TRBV2, with a tentative D call TRBD1 (5 bases). Germline lookup yields CDR1 SNHLY and CDR2 FYNNEI. Trimming removed 4 bases at V and 0 bases at J, with 22 bases between. CDR3 size: 19 residues.

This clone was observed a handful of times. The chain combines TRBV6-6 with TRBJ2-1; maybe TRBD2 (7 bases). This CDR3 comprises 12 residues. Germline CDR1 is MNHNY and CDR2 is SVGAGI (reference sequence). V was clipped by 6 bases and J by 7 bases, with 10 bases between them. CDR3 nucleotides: TGTGCCAGCAGGGGGGGGCAGAATGAGCAGTTCTTC. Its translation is CASRGGQNEQFF.

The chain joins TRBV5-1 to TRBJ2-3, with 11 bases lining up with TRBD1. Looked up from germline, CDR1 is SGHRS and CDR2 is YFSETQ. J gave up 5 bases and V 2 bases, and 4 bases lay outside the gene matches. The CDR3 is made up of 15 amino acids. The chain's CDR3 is CASSFTDRGQDTQYF. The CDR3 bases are TGCGCCAGCAGCTTTACGGACAGGGGGCAAGATACGCAGTATTTT.

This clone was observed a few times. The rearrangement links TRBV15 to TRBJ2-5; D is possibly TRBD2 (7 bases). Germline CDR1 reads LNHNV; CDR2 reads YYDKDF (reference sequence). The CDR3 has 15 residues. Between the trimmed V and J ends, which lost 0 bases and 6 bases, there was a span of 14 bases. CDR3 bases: TGTGCCACCAGCAGAGAGATGTACGGGGGGCAGACCCAGTACTTC. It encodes CATSREMYGGQTQYF.

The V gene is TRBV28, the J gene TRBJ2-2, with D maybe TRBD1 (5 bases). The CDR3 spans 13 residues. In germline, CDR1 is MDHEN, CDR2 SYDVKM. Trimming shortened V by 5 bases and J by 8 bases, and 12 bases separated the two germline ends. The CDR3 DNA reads TGTGCCAGCAGTATCTCTCAGGGAGGGGAGCTGTTTTTT. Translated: CASSISQGGELFF.

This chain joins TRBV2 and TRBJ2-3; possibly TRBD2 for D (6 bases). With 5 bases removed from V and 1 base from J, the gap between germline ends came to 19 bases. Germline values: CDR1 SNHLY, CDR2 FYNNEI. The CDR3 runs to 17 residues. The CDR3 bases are TGTGCCAGCAGTCAGCCGCGGGACTCTCAAGGCACAGATACGCAGTATTTT. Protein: CASSQPRDSQGTDTQYF.

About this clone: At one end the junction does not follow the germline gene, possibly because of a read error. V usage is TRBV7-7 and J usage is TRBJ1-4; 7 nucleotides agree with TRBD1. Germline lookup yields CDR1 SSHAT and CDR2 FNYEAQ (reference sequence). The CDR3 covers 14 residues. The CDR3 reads CASSPGGQPEKLFF. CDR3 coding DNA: TGTGCTAGCAGCCCAGGGGGGCAGCCTGAAAAACTGTTTTTT.

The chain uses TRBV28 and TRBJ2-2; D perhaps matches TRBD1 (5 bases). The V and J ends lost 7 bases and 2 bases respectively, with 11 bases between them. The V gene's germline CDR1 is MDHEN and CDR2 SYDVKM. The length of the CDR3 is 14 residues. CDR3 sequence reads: CASTPGFNTGELFF. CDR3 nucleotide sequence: TGTGCCAGCACCCCAGGGTTTAACACCGGGGAGCTGTTTTTT.

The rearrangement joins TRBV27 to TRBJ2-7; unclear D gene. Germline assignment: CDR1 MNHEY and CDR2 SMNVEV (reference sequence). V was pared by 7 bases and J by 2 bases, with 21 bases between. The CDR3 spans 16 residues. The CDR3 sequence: CASTMSSAVPPYEQYF. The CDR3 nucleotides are TGTGCCAGCACCATGTCCAGCGCTGTCCCTCCCTACGAGCAGTACTTC.

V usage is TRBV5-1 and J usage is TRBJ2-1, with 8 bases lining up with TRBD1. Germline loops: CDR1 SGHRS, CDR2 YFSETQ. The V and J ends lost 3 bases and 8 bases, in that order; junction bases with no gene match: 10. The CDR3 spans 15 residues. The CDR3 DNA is TGCGCCAGCAGCTGGGACAGGCCGGGTATGGATGAGCAGTTCTTC. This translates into CASSWDRPGMDEQFF.

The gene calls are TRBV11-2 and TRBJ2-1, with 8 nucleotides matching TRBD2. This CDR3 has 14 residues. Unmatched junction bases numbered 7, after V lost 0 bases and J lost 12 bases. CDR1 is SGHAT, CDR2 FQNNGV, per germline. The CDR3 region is CASSLDRDSGTQFF. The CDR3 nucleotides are TGTGCCAGCAGCTTAGATCGGGATAGCGGGACGCAGTTCTTC.

The CDR3 coding sequence is TGTGCCAGCAGCTTAGGAGTAAACAATGAGCAGTTCTTC. Translation gives CASSLGVNNEQFF. The chain uses TRBV11-2 and TRBJ2-1; the D is unclear. V was clipped by 1 base and J by 5 bases, with 6 bases between them. The CDR3 runs to 13 residues. The germline gives CDR1 SGHAT, CDR2 FQNNGV.

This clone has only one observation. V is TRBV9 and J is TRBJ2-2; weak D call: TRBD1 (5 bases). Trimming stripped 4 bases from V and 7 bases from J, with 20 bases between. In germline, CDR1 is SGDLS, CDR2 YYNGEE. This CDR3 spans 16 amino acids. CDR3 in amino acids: CASSQVTANNLGELFF. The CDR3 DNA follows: TGTGCCAGCAGCCAAGTGACAGCTAATAATCTCGGGGAGCTGTTTTTT.

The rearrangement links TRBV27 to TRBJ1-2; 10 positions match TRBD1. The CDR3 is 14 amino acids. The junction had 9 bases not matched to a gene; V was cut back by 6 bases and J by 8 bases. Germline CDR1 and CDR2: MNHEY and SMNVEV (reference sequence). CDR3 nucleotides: TGTGCCAGCAGCTACCGACAGGGGGCCAGAGGCTACACCTTC. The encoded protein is CASSYRQGARGYTF.

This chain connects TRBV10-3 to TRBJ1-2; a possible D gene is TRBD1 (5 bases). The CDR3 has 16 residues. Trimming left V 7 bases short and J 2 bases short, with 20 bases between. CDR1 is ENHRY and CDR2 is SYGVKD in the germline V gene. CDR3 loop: CAITRRGTKLNYGYTF. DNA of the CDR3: TGTGCCATCACGCGTAGGGGCACAAAGTTGAACTATGGCTACACCTTC.

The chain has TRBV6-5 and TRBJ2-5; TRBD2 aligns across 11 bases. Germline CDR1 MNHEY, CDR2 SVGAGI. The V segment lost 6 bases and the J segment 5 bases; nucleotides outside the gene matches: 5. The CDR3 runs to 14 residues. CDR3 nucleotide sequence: TGTGCCAGCAGGTCTAGCGGGAGGTGGGAGACCCAGTACTTC. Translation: CASRSSGRWETQYF.

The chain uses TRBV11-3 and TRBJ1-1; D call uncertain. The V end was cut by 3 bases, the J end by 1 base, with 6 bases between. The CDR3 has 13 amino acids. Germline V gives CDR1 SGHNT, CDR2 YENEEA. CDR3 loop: CASSFQENTEAFF. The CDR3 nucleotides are TGTGCCAGCAGCTTTCAGGAGAACACTGAAGCTTTCTTT.

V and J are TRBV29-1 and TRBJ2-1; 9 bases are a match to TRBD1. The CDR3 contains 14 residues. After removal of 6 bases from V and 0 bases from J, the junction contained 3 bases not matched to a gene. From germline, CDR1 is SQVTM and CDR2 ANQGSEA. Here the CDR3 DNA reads TGCAGCGTAAGGACAGGGGCCTCCTACAATGAGCAGTTCTTC. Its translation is CSVRTGASYNEQFF.

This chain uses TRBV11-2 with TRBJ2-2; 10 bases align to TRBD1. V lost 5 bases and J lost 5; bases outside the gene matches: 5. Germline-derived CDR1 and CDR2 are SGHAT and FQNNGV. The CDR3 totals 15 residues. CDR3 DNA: TGTGCCAGCAGCACGACAGGGGGCGATACCGGGGAGCTGTTTTTT. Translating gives CASSTTGGDTGELFF. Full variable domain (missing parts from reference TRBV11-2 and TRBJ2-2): EAGVAQSPRYKIIEKRQSVAFWCNPISGHATLYWYQQILGQGPKLLIQFQNNGVVDDSQLPKDRFSAERLKGVDSTLKIQPAKLEDSAVYLCASSTTGGDTGELFFGEGSRLTVL.

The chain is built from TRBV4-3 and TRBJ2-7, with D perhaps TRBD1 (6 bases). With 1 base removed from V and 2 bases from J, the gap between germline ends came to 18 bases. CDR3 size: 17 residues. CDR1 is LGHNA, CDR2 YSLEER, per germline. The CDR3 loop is CASSQVPEKQGTYEQYF. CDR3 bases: TGCGCCAGCAGCCAAGTTCCCGAGAAACAGGGAACCTACGAGCAGTACTTC.

For the CDR3, the DNA is TGTGCCAGCAGCTTTTCTTCCTCCGGGACAGCATCCTACGAGCAGTACTTC. Translation gives CASSFSSSGTASYEQYF. This chain connects TRBV5-5 to TRBJ2-7; 7 bases align to TRBD1. This CDR3 is 17 amino acids long. Trimming cost V 2 bases and J 1 base; bases outside gene matches: 12. Germline-derived CDR1 and CDR2 are SGHKS and YYEKEE (reference sequence).

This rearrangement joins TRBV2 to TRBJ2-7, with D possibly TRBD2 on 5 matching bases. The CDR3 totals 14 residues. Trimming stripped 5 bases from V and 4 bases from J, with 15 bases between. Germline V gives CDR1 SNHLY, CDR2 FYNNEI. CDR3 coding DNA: TGTGCCAGCAGTATAAGATGGACTCTTTACGAGCAGTACTTC. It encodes CASSIRWTLYEQYF.

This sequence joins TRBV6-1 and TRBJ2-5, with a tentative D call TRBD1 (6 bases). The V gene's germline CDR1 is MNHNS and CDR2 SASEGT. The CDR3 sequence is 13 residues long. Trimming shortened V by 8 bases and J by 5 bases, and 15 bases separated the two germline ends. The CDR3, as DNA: TGTGCCAGCTCAGGACAGTTACGGGAGACCCAGTACTTC. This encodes CASSGQLRETQYF.